The subject of this entry is one T cell receptor beta chain. The ends were cut back, 2 bases at V and 5 bases at J, with 12 bases in the middle. The CDR3 has 14 residues. Germline CDR1 and CDR2: GTSNPN and SVGIG (reference sequence). Method: immunoSEQ multiplex PCR; TCRdb's copy keeps in-frame clones and lacks some. Among roughly 64,000 clones listed, 95% to 98% were seen once. The data originate from a study of Tregs in tolerant kidney transplant recipients. The receptor was isolated from a human donor who received a combined kidney and bone marrow transplant. This sample comprised Tregs from blood, obtained before the transplant. The chain links TRBV30 to TRBJ1-4, with D perhaps TRBD1 (5 bases). The CDR3 DNA sequence: TGTGCCTGGAGTTTCGGGGGGTCAAATGAAAAACTGTTTTTT. It yields the protein CAWSFGGSNEKLFF.